This T cell receptor (beta chain) was captured in a study of OX40 agonist ivuxolimab in advanced cancers. The repertoire was sequenced with immunoSEQ multiplex PCR; TCRdb's copy has only in-frame clones and lacks some. Among under 70,000 clones, 92% were seen once, and the ten largest hold under 10%. This clone was found a few times. V was clipped by 6 bases and J by 0 bases, with 9 bases between them. CDR1 and CDR2 from the germline V gene are SEHNR and FQNEAQ (reference sequence). The CDR3 sequence is 14 residues long. The source is an adult with an advanced solid tumor such as melanoma, head and neck, liver or kidney cancer. The chain has TRBV7-9 and TRBJ2-1; D possibly corresponds to TRBD2 (5 bases). The sample here was CD4+ or CD8+ T cells sorted from blood, taken in a trial of the OX40 agonist ivuxolimab. CDR3 sequence reads: CASRAAGSYNEQFF. The CDR3 DNA is TGTGCCAGCAGGGCCGCGGGCTCCTACAATGAGCAGTTCTTC.